This T cell receptor beta chain derives from a study of cytomegalovirus exposure and HLA in healthy donors. Study-wide findings and caveats: In a later analysis, DRB1 alleles had the most associated TCRs; HLA-C alleles the fewest. Most subjects had HLA-A and HLA-B alleles reportedly predicted accurately by TCR beta sequences.

V shed 1 base, J shed 2 bases, and the junction held 1 base outside the gene matches. The CDR3 runs 15 residues. Germline lookup yields CDR1 SGHRS and CDR2 YFSETQ. Donors showed nominal health when sampled, although they likely had unrecorded immune exposures. The primer mix had 60 Vbeta and 13 Jbeta primers. Libraries were prepared by immunoSEQ multiplex PCR; TCRdb keeps only in-frame clonotypes and omits some of them. This sample has over 150,000 clones, with about four fifths found just once. As regards this clone: Its specificity is unknown.

This rearrangement joins TRBV5-1 to TRBJ2-3; TRBD2 agrees at 10 bases. The TCR sequence derives from a man aged 18 to 29 in good health and CMV-seronegative. Sequencing used PBMCs. CDR3 sequence (DNA): TGCGCCAGCAGCTTGACTAGCGGGACCACAGATACGCAGTATTTT. This gives the protein CASSLTSGTTDTQYF.